The present T cell receptor (beta chain) was sequenced within a study of CD8 T cells in ankylosing spondylitis. Study observations and caveats: Matched synovial fluid from ankylosing spondylitis patients was reported to be enriched for disease-linked clones.

This clonotype was counted many times. No antigen is known for it. CDR3 size: 11 residues. In germline, CDR1 is MGHDK, CDR2 SYGVNS. Deletions cut 4 bases from V and 7 bases from J, with 7 bases between. Libraries of TCR beta came from quantitative 5'-RACE with molecular barcodes. TCRdb reprocessed the 5' RACE reads with MiXCR, giving one entry per CDR3 protein. This table has roughly 250,000 distinct CDR3 sequences, under 12% appearing once. The sequencing input was blood, either unsorted or a sorted T cell fraction (not recorded which). This sequence was found in a male donor with ankylosing spondylitis or in good health (not recorded which). V usage is TRBV25-1 and J usage is TRBJ1-2; no firm D call. CDR3 nucleotides: TGTGCCAGCAGTGGCACGACTGGCTACACCTTC. Amino acid sequence: CASSGTTGYTF.